This T cell receptor (beta chain) was captured by sequencing in a study of T cell repertoires in aging, cancer and after chemotherapy. Background on the study: Six age groups, ranging from 30 or younger to 70 or older, included the donors. Patients with glioblastoma brain tumors were sampled before and after temozolomide-based therapy.

A mixed TRB-A/B primer pool amplified rearranged TRB by multiplex touch-down PCR. One entry per CDR3 protein, called by TCRdb with MiXCR from the multiplex PCR reads. The sample contains 1,500 to 2,000 distinct CDR3 sequences, approximately 18% of which appear only once. The trim removed 3 bases at V and 3 bases at J, leaving 6 bases unmatched. The CDR3 is 15 amino acids. Looked up from germline, CDR1 is SGHAT and CDR2 is FQNNGV. This clonotype turned up a few times. Its target is unknown. Peripheral blood genomic DNA, not sorted cells or RNA, was the template. Findings and caveats of the study: Immunological memory after chemotherapy cannot be judged from the repertoire data. In healthy donors, age-related TCR diversity loss mainly reflected lost richness.

The TCR was taken from a human donor with a solid tumor. The rearrangement links TRBV11-2 to TRBJ2-5; 8 bases map to TRBD2. The sample was blood. The CDR3 DNA follows: TGTGCCAGCAGCTTGATAGCGGGGCTGAAAGAGACCCAGTACTTC. This translates into CASSLIAGLKETQYF.